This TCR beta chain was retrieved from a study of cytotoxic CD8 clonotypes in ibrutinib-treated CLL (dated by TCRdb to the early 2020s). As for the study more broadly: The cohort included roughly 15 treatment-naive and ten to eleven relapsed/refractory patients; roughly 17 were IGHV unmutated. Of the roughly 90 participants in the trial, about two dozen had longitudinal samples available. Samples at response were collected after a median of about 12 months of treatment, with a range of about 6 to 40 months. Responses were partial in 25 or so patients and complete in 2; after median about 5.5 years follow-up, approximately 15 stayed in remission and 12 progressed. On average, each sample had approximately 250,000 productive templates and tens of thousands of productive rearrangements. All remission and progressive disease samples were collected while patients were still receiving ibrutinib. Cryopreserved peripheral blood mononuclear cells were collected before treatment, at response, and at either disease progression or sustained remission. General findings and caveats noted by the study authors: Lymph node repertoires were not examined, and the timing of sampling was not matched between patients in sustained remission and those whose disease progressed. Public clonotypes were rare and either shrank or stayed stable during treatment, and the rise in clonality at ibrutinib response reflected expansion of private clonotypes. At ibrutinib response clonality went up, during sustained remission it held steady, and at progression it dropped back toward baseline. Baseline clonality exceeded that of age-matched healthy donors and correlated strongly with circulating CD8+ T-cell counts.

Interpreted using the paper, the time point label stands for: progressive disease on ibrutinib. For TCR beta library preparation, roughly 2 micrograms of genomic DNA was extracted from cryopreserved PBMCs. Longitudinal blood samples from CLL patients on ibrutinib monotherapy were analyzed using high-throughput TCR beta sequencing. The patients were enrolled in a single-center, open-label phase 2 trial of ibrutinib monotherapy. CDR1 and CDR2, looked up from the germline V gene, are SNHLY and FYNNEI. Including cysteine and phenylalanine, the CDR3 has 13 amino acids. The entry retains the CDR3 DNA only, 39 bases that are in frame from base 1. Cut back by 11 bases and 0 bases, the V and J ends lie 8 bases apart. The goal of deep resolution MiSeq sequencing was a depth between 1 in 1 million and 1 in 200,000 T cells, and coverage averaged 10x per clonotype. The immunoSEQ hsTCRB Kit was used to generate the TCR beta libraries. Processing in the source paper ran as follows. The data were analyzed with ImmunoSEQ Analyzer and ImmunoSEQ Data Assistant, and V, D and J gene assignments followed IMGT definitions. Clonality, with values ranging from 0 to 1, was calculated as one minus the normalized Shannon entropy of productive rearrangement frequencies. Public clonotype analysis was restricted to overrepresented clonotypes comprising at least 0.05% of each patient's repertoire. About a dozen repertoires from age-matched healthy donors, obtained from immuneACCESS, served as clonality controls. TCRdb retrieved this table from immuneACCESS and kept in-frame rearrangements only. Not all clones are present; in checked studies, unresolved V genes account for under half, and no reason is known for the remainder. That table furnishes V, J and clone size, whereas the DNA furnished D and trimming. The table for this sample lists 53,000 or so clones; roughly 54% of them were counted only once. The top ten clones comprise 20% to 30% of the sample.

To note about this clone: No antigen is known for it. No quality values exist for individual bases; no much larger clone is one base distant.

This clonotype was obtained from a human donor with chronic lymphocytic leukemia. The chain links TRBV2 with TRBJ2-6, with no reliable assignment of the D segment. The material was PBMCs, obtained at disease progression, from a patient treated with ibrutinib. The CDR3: CAHSPSGANVLTF. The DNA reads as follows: TGTGCCCATAGTCCCTCTGGGGCCAACGTCCTGACTTTC.